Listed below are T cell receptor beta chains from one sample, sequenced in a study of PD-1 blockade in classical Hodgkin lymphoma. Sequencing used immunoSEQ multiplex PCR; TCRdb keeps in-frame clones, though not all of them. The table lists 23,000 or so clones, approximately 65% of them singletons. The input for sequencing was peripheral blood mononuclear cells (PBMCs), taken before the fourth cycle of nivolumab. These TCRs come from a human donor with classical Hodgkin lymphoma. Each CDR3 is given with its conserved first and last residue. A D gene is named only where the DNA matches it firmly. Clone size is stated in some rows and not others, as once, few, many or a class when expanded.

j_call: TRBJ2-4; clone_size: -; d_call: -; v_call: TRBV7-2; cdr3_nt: TGTGCCAGCAGCCCACCATCCGGAGACATTCAGTACTTC; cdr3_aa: CASSPPSGDIQYF
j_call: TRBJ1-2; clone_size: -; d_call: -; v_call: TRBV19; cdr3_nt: TGTGCCAGTAGTATCTGGCAGTATGGCTACACCTTC; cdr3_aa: CASSIWQYGYTF
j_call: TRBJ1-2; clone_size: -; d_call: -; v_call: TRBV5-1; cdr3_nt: TGCGCCAGCAGCTTGAAGACAGAGGAGGGTTCTAACTATGGCTACACCTTC; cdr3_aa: CASSLKTEEGSNYGYTF
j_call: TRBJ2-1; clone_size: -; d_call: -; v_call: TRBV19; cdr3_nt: TGTGCCAGTAGTGAGACTGGCAGCTCCTACAATGAGCAGTTCTTC; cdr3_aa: CASSETGSSYNEQFF
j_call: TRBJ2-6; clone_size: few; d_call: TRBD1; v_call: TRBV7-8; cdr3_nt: TGTGCCAGCAGCCAGGGACAGGCCCTCTCTGGGGCCAACGTCCTGACTTTC; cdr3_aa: CASSQGQALSGANVLTF
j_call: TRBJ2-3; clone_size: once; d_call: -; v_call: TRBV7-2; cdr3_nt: TGTGCCAGCAGCTTAGGTAACCGGGCAGATACGCAGTATTTT; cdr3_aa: CASSLGNRADTQYF
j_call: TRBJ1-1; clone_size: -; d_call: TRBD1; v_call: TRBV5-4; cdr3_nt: TGTGCCAGCAGCCCCCGGGACAGTCAGCTTATAGGGGCTTTCTTT; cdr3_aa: CASSPRDSQLIGAFF
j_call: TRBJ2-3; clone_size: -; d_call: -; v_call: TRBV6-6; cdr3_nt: TGTGCCAGCAGTTTTAGGGGAGACACAGATACGCAGTATTTT; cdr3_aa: CASSFRGDTDTQYF
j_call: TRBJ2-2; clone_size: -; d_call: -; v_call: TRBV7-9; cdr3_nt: TGTGCCAGCGGGGGGGCGGACACCGGGGAGCTGTTTTTT; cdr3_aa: CASGGADTGELFF
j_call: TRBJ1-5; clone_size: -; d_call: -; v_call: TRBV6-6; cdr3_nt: TGTGCCAGCAGTTACCATATAAATCAGCCCCAGCATTTT; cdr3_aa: CASSYHINQPQHF
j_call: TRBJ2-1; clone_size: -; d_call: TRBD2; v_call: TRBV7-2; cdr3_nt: TGTGCCAGCAGCCCCGGCGGGACTAGCTCCTACAATGAGCAGTTCTTC; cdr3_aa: CASSPGGTSSYNEQFF
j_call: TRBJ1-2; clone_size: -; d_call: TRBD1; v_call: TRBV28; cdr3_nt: TGTGCCAGCAGTCCCGGGACAGGGCTCCAAGGCGGCTACACCTTC; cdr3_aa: CASSPGTGLQGGYTF
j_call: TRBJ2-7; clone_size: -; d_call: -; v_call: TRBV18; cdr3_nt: TGTGCCAGCCGGGGGGCAGAAAGCTCCTACGAGCAGTACTTC; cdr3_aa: CASRGAESSYEQYF
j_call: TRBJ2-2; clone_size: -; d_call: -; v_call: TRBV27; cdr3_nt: TGTGCCACCCAGAGCACCGGGGAGCTGTTTTTT; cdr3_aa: CATQSTGELFF
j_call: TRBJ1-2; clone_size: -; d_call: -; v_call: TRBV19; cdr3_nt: TGTGCCAGTAGTATGGTCCAGGACTATGGCTACACCTTC; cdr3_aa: CASSMVQDYGYTF
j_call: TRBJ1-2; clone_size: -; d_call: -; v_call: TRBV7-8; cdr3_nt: TGTGCCAGCAGCTTACGGGGGGGCGACTATGGCTACACCTTC; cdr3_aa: CASSLRGGDYGYTF
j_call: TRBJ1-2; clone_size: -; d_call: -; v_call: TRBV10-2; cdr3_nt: TGCGCCAGTTCAAAGCGTGGGACGGAGCGAAACTATGGCTACACCTTC; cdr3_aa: CASSKRGTERNYGYTF
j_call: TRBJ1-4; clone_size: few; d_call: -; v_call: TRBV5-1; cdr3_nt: TGCGCCAGCAGCTGGGGCCCACAGGAAAAACTGTTTTTT; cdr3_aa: CASSWGPQEKLFF
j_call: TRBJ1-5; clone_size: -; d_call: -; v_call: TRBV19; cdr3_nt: TGTGCCAGTAGAATCCGATCAGTTTCTACTCAGCCCCAGCATTTT; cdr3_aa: CASRIRSVSTQPQHF
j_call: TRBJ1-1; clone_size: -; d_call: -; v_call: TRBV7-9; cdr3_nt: TGTGCCAGCAGCTTAGAGGGGAACTTGGGCACTGAAGCTTTCTTT; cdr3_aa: CASSLEGNLGTEAFF
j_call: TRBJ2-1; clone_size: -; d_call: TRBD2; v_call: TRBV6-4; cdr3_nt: TGTGCCAGCAGTTCTAGCGGGGGGGCCTACAATGAGCAGTTCTTC; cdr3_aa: CASSSSGGAYNEQFF
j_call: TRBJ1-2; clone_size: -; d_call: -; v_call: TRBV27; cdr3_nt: TGTGCCAGCAGTTCGAGAGACAGATTGGGCTACACCTTC; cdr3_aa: CASSSRDRLGYTF
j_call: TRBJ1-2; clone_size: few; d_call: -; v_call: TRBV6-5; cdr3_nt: TGTGCCAGCAGTTACTCCCTCCGGGGAAACTATGGCTACACCTTC; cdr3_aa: CASSYSLRGNYGYTF
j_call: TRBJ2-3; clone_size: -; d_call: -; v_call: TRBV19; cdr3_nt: TGTGCCAGTAGTATTGGGACACACACAGATACGCAGTATTTT; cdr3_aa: CASSIGTHTDTQYF
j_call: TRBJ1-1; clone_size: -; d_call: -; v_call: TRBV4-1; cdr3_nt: TGCGCCAGCAGCCCATTTTGGGGATTGGACACTGAAGCTTTCTTT; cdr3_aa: CASSPFWGLDTEAFF
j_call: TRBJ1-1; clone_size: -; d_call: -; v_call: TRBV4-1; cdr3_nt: TGCGCCAGCAGCCGCTTACACGGGGGGACGGTTAACACTGAAGCTTTCTTT; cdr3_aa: CASSRLHGGTVNTEAFF
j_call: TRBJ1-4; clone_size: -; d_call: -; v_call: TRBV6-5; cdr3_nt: TGTGCCAGCAGTTACGGGGCAGGGGACGAAAAACTGTTTTTT; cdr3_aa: CASSYGAGDEKLFF
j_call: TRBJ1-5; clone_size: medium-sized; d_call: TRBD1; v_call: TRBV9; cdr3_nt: TGTGCCAGCAGCGGCGGGACAGGGGATCAGCCCCAGCATTTT; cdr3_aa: CASSGGTGDQPQHF